The 17 T cell receptor beta chains reported below all come from one sample, sequenced in a study of cytomegalovirus exposure and HLA in healthy donors. Clones were sequenced by immunoSEQ multiplex PCR, and TCRdb holds only the in-frame ones, with some missing. The repertoire has fewer than 150,000 clones, just over 85% of them found once; the top ten carry over 6.5%. The sequenced sample was PBMCs. The receptors derive from a woman under 30 in good health and CMV-seropositive.

This sequence joins TRBV28 and TRBJ1-2; a weak D match, TRBD1 (6 bases). Trimming took 10 bases from V and 4 from J, leaving 19 bases between them. Germline assignment: CDR1 MDHEN and CDR2 SYDVKM. The CDR3 covers 14 residues. As DNA, the CDR3 is TGTGCCACCTCGTTTCAGGGGACCGCCTATGGCTACACCTTC. It codes for CATSFQGTAYGYTF.

V and J are TRBV5-1 and TRBJ2-2; a possible D gene is TRBD2 (5 bases). Germline CDR1 and CDR2: SGHRS and YFSETQ. The CDR3 has 13 residues. Trimming pared 4 bases from V and 7 bases from J, leaving 11 bases between. The CDR3 bases are TGCGCCAGCAGCGCGGGCGTCGGCGGGGAGCTGTTTTTT. This encodes CASSAGVGGELFF.

V is TRBV4-3 and J is TRBJ2-1; D remains unclear. Per the germline V gene, CDR1 is LGHNA and CDR2 is YSLEER. The ends were cut back, 3 bases at V and 0 bases at J, with 9 bases in the middle. CDR3 length: 15 residues. The chain's CDR3 is CASSQGSSSYNEQFF. CDR3 nucleotide sequence: TGCGCCAGCAGCCAGGGCTCGAGCTCCTACAATGAGCAGTTCTTC.

This chain joins TRBV13 and TRBJ1-2; 9 bases are a match to TRBD1. Germline V CDR1 and CDR2: PRHDT, FYEKMQ (reference sequence). V lost 2 bases, J lost 4 bases, and 8 bases stayed unmatched. The CDR3 runs 16 residues. CDR3 bases: TGTGCCAGCAGCTTAAACCCCGGGACAGGGACCTATGGCTACACCTTC. Its protein is CASSLNPGTGTYGYTF.

The chain employs TRBV7-3 and TRBJ2-1, with D tentatively TRBD2 (6 bases). Germline CDR1 SGHTA, CDR2 FQGTGA. With 2 bases removed from V and 5 bases from J, the gap between germline ends came to 10 bases. The CDR3 is 14 residues long. CDR3 amino acids: CASSLLGTDNEQFF. In DNA, the CDR3 is TGTGCCAGCAGCTTATTGGGGACTGACAATGAGCAGTTCTTC.

The J gene is TRBJ1-2, the V gene TRBV5-8; tentatively, D is TRBD1 (6 bases). V was shortened by 0 bases and J by 2 bases, with 8 bases between the two germline ends. This CDR3 contains 14 residues. Looked up from germline, CDR1 is SGHTS and CDR2 is YDEGEE. This chain's CDR3 is CASSLGDNNYGYTF. The CDR3 DNA follows: TGTGCCAGCAGCTTGGGGGACAACAACTATGGCTACACCTTC.

This clone showed up just once. J is TRBJ2-1 and V is TRBV28; 12 nucleotides line up with TRBD2. V lost 6 bases, J lost 6 bases, and 6 bases stayed unmatched. This CDR3 has 15 residues. Germline CDR1 and CDR2: MDHEN and SYDVKM. The CDR3 sequence: CASSRLAGDANEQFF. CDR3 bases: TGTGCCAGCAGCCGACTAGCGGGAGATGCCAATGAGCAGTTCTTC.

The chain couples TRBV4-1 to TRBJ1-5; D unclear. CDR3 length: 14 amino acids. The germline V and J ends were trimmed by 0 bases and 11 bases, with 14 bases remaining between them. Germline CDR1 reads MGHRA; CDR2 reads YSYEKL. CDR3 in DNA: TGCGCCAGCAGCCAAGATACCAGGAAGGCAGCCCAGCATTTT. Encoded protein: CASSQDTRKAAQHF.

The V call is TRBV6-5, the J call TRBJ2-1; 10 nucleotides match TRBD1. The V gene end was trimmed by 6 bases and the J gene end by 8 bases; junction bases not matched to a gene: 7. From germline, CDR1 is MNHEY and CDR2 SVGAGI. This CDR3 region has 14 residues. CDR3 protein: CASRTGQGVYEQFF. The DNA of the CDR3 is TGTGCCAGCAGAACCGGACAGGGGGTATATGAGCAGTTCTTC.

This clone was found once. The chain couples TRBV28 to TRBJ2-1; the match to TRBD2 covers 8 bases. The CDR3 covers 17 residues. J gave up 4 bases and V 5 bases, and 13 bases lay outside the gene matches. CDR1 is MDHEN and CDR2 is SYDVKM in the germline V gene. The DNA for the CDR3 is TGTGCCAGCAGTCTGATTTCCGCGGGGGGCCATTACAATGAGCAGTTCTTC. Amino acids: CASSLISAGGHYNEQFF.

This chain links TRBV7-9 with TRBJ2-1, with D maybe TRBD2 (6 bases). V was shortened by 6 bases and J by 8 bases, with 20 bases between the two germline ends. Germline CDR1 and CDR2: SEHNR and FQNEAQ (reference sequence). The CDR3 spans 15 residues. This CDR3 reads CASSSGETSIHEQFF. CDR3 DNA: TGTGCCAGCAGTTCGGGAGAAACCAGCATCCATGAGCAGTTCTTC.

This sequence joins TRBV4-2 and TRBJ2-4; possible D gene TRBD2, 7 bases. CDR3 size: 19 residues. The germline V gene has CDR1 LGHNA and CDR2 YNFKEQ. The ends were cut back, 0 bases at V and 2 bases at J, with 20 bases in the middle. The CDR3 region has the DNA TGTGCCAGCAGCCAAGATCTCCCGTTGAAGGGGGGGACCAAAAACATTCAGTACTTC. Translated, it gives CASSQDLPLKGGTKNIQYF.

CDR3 loop: CASSNSPNEKLFF. The CDR3 DNA reads as TGCGCCAGCAGCAACTCGCCTAATGAAAAACTGTTTTTT. This chain links TRBV5-1 with TRBJ1-4, with D unclear. The germline V gene has CDR1 SGHRS and CDR2 YFSETQ. V shed 4 bases and J shed 3 bases, with 7 bases lying between them. CDR3 size: 13 residues. Drawing the rest from reference TRBV5-1 and TRBJ1-4, the complete variable domain is KAGVTQTPRYLIKTRGQQVTLSCSPISGHRSVSWYQQTPGQGLQFLFEYFSETQRNKGNFPGRFSGRQFSNSRSEMNVSTLELGDSALYLCASSNSPNEKLFFGSGTQLSVL.

This clone was counted a few times. The rearrangement uses TRBV11-3 and TRBJ2-7, with a possible D match to TRBD2 (6 bases). The CDR3 runs to 14 residues. Germline V lookup: CDR1 SGHNT, CDR2 YENEEA. V dropped 4 bases and J dropped 3 bases, with 13 bases sitting between them. CDR3: CASSSGTGVYEQYF. In DNA, the CDR3 is TGTGCCAGCAGCTCCGGGACGGGGGTCTACGAGCAGTACTTC. The full variable domain, its missing parts supplied by reference TRBV11-3 and TRBJ2-7, is EAGVVQSPRYKIIEKKQPVAFWCNPISGHNTLYWYLQNLGQGPELLIRYENEEAVDDSQLPKDRFSAERLKGVDSTLKIQPAELGDSAVYLCASSSGTGVYEQYFGPGTRLTVT.

In its sample, this clone was seen once. The V gene is TRBV19, the J gene TRBJ2-2; maybe TRBD2 (5 bases). This CDR3 spans 14 amino acids. Germline CDR1 reads LNHDA; CDR2 reads SQIVND (reference sequence). V was cut by 7 bases and J by 3 bases, with 12 bases left in between. The CDR3 sequence: CASNKDSYTGELFF. In nucleotides, the CDR3 is TGTGCCAGTAATAAGGACTCTTACACCGGGGAGCTGTTTTTT.

V is TRBV6-1 and J is TRBJ1-2; weak D call: TRBD1 (6 bases). This CDR3 region has 13 residues. Trimming shortened V by 3 bases and J by 4 bases, and 9 bases separated the two germline ends. CDR1 MNHNS and CDR2 SASEGT come from the germline V gene. The CDR3 DNA reads as TGTGCCAGCAGTGATGGCAGGGGCTATGGCTACACCTTC. Translation gives CASSDGRGYGYTF.

The sample holds one count of this clone. This sequence joins TRBV7-9 and TRBJ1-2; D is possibly TRBD1 (6 bases). V lost 3 bases and J 7 bases, leaving 12 bases between the germline ends. Germline assignment: CDR1 SEHNR and CDR2 FQNEAQ (reference sequence). The CDR3 is made up of 13 amino acids. CDR3 DNA: TGTGCCAGCAGCTTTCAGGGGCAGTTTGGCTACACCTTC. It specifies CASSFQGQFGYTF.